The source of this T cell receptor beta chain is a study of cytotoxic CD8 clonotypes in ibrutinib-treated CLL. Whole-study findings and limits: Sampling times, which were not matched between the groups, differed between sustained-remission patients and progressing patients.

TCRdb's copy holds only in-frame clones and misses some; the assay was immunoSEQ multiplex PCR. This table holds about 50,000 clones, around 60% found once. In the case of this clone: What it binds is not known.

V lost 0 bases, J lost 2 bases, and 18 bases lay in between. There are 18 residues in the CDR3. Germline V gene lookup returns CDR1 MNHNS and CDR2 SASEGT. V gene TRBV6-1 combines with J gene TRBJ2-3, with a weak D call TRBD2 (7 bases). Sequencing used PBMCs, obtained after 24 months of ibrutinib treatment. The receptor's source is a human donor with chronic lymphocytic leukemia. CDR3 DNA: TGTGCCAGCAGTGAAGCGGACGGGACGGGGGGCCACACAGATACGCAGTATTTT. Its translation is CASSEADGTGGHTDTQYF.